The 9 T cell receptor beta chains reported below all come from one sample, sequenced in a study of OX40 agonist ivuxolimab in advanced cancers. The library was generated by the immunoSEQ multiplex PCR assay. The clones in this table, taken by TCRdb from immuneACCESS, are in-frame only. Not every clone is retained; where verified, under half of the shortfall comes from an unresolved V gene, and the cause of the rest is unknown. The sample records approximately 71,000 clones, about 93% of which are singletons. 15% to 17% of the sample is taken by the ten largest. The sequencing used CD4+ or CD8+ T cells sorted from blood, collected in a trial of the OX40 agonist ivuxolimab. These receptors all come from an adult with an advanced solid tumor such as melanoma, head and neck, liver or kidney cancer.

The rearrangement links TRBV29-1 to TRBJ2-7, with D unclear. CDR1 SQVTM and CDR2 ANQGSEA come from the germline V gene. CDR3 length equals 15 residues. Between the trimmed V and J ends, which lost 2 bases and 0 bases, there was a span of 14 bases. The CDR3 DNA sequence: TGCAGCGTTGAAACCGACCGCGAGAGCTCCTACGAGCAGTACTTC. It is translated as CSVETDRESSYEQYF.

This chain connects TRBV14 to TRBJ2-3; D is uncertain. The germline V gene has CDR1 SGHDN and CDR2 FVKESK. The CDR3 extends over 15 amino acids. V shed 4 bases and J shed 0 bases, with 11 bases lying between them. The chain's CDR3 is CASSPSAWSTDTQYF. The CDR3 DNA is TGTGCCAGCAGCCCGAGCGCCTGGAGCACAGATACGCAGTATTTT.

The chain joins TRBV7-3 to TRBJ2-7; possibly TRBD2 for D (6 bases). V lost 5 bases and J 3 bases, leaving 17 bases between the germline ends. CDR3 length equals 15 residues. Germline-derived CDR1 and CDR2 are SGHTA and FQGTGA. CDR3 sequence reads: CASSPDGGRVYEQYF. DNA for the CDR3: TGTGCCAGCAGCCCGGACGGGGGACGGGTCTACGAGCAGTACTTC.

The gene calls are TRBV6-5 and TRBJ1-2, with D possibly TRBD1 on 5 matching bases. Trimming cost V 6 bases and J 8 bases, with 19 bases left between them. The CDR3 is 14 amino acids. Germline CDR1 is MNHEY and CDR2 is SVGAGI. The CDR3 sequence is CASRRALSRGGYTF. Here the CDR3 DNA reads TGTGCCAGCAGGCGGGCCCTCTCGCGGGGGGGCTACACCTTC.

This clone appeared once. The CDR3 is CASSVGPRGGNTEAFF. The CDR3 DNA follows: TGTGCCAGCAGCGTAGGCCCTAGGGGGGGGAACACTGAAGCTTTCTTT. The chain has TRBV9 and TRBJ1-1; D is possibly TRBD1 (6 bases). The germline CDR1 and CDR2 sequences are SGDLS and YYNGEE. This CDR3 contains 16 residues. V shed 0 bases and J shed 1 base, with 13 bases lying between them.

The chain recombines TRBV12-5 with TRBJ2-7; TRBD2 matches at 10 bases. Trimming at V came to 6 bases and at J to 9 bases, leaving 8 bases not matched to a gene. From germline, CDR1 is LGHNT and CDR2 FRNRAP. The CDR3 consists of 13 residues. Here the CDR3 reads CASGAGLAAGQYF. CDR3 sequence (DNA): TGTGCTAGTGGGGCAGGACTAGCGGCGGGGCAGTACTTC.

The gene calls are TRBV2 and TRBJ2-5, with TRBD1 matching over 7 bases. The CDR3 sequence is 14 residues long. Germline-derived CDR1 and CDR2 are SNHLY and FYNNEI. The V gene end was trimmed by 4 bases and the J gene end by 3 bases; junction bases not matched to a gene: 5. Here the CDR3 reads CASSARGTEETQYF. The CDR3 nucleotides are TGTGCCAGCAGTGCCCGTGGGACAGAAGAGACCCAGTACTTC.

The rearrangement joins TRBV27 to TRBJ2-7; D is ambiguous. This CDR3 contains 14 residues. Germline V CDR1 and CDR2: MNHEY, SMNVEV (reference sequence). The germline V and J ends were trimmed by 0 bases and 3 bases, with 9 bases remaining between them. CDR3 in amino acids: CASSLSGHLYEQYF. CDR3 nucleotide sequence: TGTGCCAGCAGTTTATCCGGGCATCTCTACGAGCAGTACTTC.

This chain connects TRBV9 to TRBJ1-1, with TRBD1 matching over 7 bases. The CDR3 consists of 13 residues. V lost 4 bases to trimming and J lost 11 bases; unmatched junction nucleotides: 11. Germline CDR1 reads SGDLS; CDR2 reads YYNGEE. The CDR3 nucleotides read TGTGCCAGCAGCCCCGAGGGGGCGAGCGAGGCTTTCTTT. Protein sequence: CASSPEGASEAFF.